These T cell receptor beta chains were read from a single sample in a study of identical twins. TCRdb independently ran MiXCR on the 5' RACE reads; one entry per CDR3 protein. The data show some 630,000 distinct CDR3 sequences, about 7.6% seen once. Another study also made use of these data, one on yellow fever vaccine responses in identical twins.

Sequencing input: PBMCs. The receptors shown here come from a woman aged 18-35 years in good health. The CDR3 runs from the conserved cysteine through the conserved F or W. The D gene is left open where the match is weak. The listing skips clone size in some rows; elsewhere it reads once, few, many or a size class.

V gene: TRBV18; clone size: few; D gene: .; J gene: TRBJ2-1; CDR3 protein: CASSLRTEQFF; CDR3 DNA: TGTGCCAGCTCCTTGCGAACCGAGCAGTTCTTC
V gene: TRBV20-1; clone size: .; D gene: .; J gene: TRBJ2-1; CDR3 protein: CSASLGGLSYNEQFF; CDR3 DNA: TGCAGTGCTAGTTTAGGAGGTCTCTCCTACAATGAGCAGTTCTTC
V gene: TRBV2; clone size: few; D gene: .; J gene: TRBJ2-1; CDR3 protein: CASSTRTESSYNEQFF; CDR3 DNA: TGTGCCAGCAGTACCAGGACGGAAAGCTCCTACAATGAGCAGTTCTTC
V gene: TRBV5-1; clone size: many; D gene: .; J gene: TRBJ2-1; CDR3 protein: CASSGGIYNEQFF; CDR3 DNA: TGCGCCAGCAGCGGCGGGATATACAATGAGCAGTTCTTC
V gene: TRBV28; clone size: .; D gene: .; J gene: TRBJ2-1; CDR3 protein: CASPRTPGRILYNEQFF; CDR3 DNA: TGTGCCAGCCCTAGAACGCCGGGGCGGATTCTTTACAATGAGCAGTTCTTC
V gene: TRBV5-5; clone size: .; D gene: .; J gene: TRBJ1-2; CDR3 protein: CASSLFYAGTLNYGYTF; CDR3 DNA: TGTGCCAGCAGCTTATTTTACGCCGGGACACTCAACTATGGCTACACCTTC
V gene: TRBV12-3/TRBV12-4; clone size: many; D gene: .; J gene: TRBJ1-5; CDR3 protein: CASNPGGDLGDQPQHF; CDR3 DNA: TGTGCCAGCAACCCAGGAGGGGACTTGGGTGATCAGCCCCAGCATTTT
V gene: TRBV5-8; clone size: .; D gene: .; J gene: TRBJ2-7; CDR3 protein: CASSADGSSPIYEQYF; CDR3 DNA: TGTGCCAGCAGCGCCGACGGTTCGTCACCGATCTACGAGCAGTACTTC
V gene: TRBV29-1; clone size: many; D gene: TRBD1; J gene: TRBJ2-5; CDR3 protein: CSVEGTGEFETQYF; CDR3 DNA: TGCAGCGTTGAAGGGACAGGGGAGTTTGAGACCCAGTACTTC
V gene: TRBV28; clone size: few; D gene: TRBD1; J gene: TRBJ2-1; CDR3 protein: CASRTLQGANEQFF; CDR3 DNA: TGTGCCAGCAGGACACTACAGGGGGCAAATGAGCAGTTCTTC
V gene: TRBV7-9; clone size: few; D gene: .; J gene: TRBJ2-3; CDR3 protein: CASSQFFIPTSTDTQYF; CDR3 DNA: TGTGCCAGCAGCCAATTCTTCATACCCACTAGCACAGATACGCAGTATTTT
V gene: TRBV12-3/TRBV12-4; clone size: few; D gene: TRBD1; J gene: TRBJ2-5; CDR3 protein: CASSRGTGGGETQYF; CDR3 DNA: TGTGCCAGCAGCCGCGGGACAGGGGGCGGGGAGACCCAGTACTTC
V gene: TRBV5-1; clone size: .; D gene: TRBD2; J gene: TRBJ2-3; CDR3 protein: CASSLARAGGPGDTQYF; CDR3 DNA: TGCGCCAGCAGCTTGGCGAGAGCGGGGGGGCCGGGAGATACGCAGTATTTT
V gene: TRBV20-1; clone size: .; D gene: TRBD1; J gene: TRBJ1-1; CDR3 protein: CSARTGTGLNTEAFF; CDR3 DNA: TGCAGTGCCCGGACAGGGACCGGCCTAAACACTGAAGCTTTCTTT
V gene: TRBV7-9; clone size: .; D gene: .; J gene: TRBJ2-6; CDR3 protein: CASSPDLAGANVLTF; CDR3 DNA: TGTGCCAGCAGCCCGGATCTTGCTGGGGCCAACGTCCTGACTTTC
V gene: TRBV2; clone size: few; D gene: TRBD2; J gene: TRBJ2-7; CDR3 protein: CASSATGLASYEQYF; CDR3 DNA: TGTGCCAGCAGTGCGACTGGACTAGCGAGCTACGAGCAGTACTTC
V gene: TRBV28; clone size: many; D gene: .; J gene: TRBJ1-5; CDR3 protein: CASSLLGGNQPQHF; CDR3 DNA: TGTGCCAGCAGTTTATTGGGAGGGAATCAGCCCCAGCATTTT
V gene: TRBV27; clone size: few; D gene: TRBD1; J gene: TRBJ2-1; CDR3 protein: CASSLKGQGVRGEYIEQFF; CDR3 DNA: TGTGCCAGCAGTTTAAAGGGACAGGGGGTTAGGGGAGAGTACATTGAGCAGTTCTTC
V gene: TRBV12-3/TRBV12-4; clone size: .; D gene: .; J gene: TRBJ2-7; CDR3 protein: CASSFGGWGSDEQYF; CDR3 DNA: TGTGCCAGCAGTTTCGGTGGGTGGGGGTCTGACGAGCAGTACTTC
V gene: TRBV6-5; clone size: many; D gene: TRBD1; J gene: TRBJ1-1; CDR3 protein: CASSYGRRGWSTEAFF; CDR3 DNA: TGTGCCAGCAGTTACGGACGCAGGGGGTGGAGCACTGAAGCTTTCTTT
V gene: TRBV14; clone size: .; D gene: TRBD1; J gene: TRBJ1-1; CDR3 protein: CASKQQGGMNTEAFF; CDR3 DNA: TGTGCCAGCAAACAACAGGGGGGAATGAACACTGAAGCTTTCTTT
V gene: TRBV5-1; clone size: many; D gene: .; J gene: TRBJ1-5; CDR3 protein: CASSLSGGSNQPQHF; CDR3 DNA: TGCGCCAGCAGCTTATCTGGGGGTAGCAATCAGCCCCAGCATTTT
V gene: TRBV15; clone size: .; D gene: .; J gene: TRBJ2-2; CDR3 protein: CATSRDGTGLNTGELFF; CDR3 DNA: TGTGCCACCAGCAGAGATGGTACGGGATTAAACACCGGGGAGCTGTTTTTT
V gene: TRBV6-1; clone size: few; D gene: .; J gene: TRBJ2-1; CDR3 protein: CASSEPGSSYNEQFF; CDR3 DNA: TGTGCCAGCAGTGAACCGGGGAGCTCCTACAATGAGCAGTTCTTC